The 6 T cell receptor beta chains below come from one sample, sequenced in a study of a mutant IDH1 vaccine in newly diagnosed glioma (dated by TCRdb to the early 2020s). Their cognate antigens are unknown. The protocol used for the library was the immunoSEQ multiplex PCR assay. TCRdb carries this immuneACCESS record with in-frame sequences only. Its versions omit some clonotypes, under half of them owing to an unresolved V gene in the studies checked, with the rest unexplained. A total of 70,000 to 100,000 clones appear in this sample, around 90% of them only once. The ten largest clones take up 0.5% to 0.7% of the sample. Taken with the paper, the label for time point translates to: week 5, during vaccination. A 20-mer mutant IDH1 peptide at 300 micrograms in Montanide made up each vaccine dose, which was injected subcutaneously together with topical imiquimod. Here the sequenced sample was PBMCs, taken from a glioma patient whose treatment included an IDH1 peptide vaccine. Receptors were obtained from a woman between 45 and 65 years old with glioma.

This sequence joins TRBV6-4 and TRBJ2-7, with 8 bases aligning to TRBD1. Trimming cost V 4 bases and J 3 bases; bases outside gene matches: 8. Germline CDR1 is MRHNA and CDR2 is SNTAGT. CDR3 length: 15 amino acids. The chain's CDR3 is CASSGSLDRVYEQYF. The CDR3 nucleotides are TGTGCCAGCAGTGGGAGCCTGGACAGGGTCTACGAGCAGTACTTC.

This CDR3 is CASMPGQIFGGELFF. For the CDR3, the DNA is TGCGCCTCCATGCCGGGACAGATATTCGGCGGGGAGCTGTTTTTT. This rearrangement joins TRBV4-1 to TRBJ2-2, with 7 nucleotides matching TRBD1. The CDR3 has 15 residues. CDR1 MGHRA and CDR2 YSYEKL come from the germline V gene. Germline trimming cut 11 bases from V and 7 bases from J; bases unmatched to any gene: 16.

J is TRBJ2-5 and V is TRBV5-1, with unresolved D. V shed 4 bases and J shed 7 bases, with 8 bases lying between them. This CDR3 is built from 11 residues. Per germline, CDR1 SGHRS and CDR2 YFSETQ. The CDR3 sequence is CASSTSWTQYF. In nucleotides, the CDR3 is TGCGCCAGCAGCACATCCTGGACCCAGTACTTC.

This clone was seen only once. The chain couples TRBV28 to TRBJ2-7, with D perhaps matching TRBD1 (5 bases). Germline-derived CDR1 and CDR2 are MDHEN and SYDVKM. The CDR3 covers 13 residues. V was shortened by 3 bases and J by 4 bases, with 10 bases between the two germline ends. CDR3 coding DNA: TGTGCCAGCAGTTTGGATAGGGGATACGAGCAGTACTTC. Its translation: CASSLDRGYEQYF.

This chain joins TRBV7-8 and TRBJ1-1, with a tentative D call TRBD1 (5 bases). Trimming removed 2 bases from V and 0 bases from J, with 16 bases in between. CDR3 length: 17 amino acids. Germline assignment: CDR1 SGHVS and CDR2 FQNEAQ. This chain's CDR3 is CASSLSTGARMNTEAFF. CDR3 coding DNA: TGTGCCAGCAGCTTAAGTACCGGGGCCAGGATGAACACTGAAGCTTTCTTT.

The chain's CDR3 is CASSYATGVVGNTIYF. CDR3 coding DNA: TGCGCCAGCAGCTATGCGACAGGGGTCGTTGGAAACACCATATATTTT. The chain has TRBV5-1 and TRBJ1-3; 8 bases map to TRBD1. There are 16 residues in the CDR3. The V and J ends lost 3 bases and 3 bases, in that order; junction bases with no gene match: 8. Germline V CDR1 and CDR2: SGHRS, YFSETQ.